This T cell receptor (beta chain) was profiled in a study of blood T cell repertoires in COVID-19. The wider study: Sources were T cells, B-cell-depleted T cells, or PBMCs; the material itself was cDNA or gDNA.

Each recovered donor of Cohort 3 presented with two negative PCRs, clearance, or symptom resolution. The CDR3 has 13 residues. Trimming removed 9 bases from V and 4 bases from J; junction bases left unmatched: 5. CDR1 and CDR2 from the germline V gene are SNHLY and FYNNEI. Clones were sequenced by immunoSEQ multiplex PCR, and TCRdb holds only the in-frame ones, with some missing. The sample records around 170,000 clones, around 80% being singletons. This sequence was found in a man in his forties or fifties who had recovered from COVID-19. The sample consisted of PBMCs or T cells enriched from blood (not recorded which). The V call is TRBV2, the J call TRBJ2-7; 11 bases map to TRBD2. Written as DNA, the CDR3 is TGTGCCAGTGGGACTAGCGGCAAATACGAGCAGTACTTC. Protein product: CASGTSGKYEQYF.